Detailed here is one TCR beta chain. Its specificity is not known. The data were obtained in a study of T cell clones after liver transplantation. The overall study: Immunosuppression withdrawal was tried within 2 years after liver transplantation in this trial.

Study-level points and caveats: In 5 of 8 subjects, circulating graft-donor-reactive CD4 TCRbeta sequences fell significantly after transplant.

There are 17 residues in the CDR3. Germline V CDR1 and CDR2: PRHDT, FYEKMQ (reference sequence). Trimming took 5 bases from V and 0 from J, leaving 17 bases between them. Profiling relied on immunoSEQ multiplex PCR, and the TCRdb table lists in-frame clones only, not all of them. This table holds roughly 60,000 clones, 70% found once. This chain links TRBV13 with TRBJ1-5; D is possibly TRBD1 (6 bases). The sample was CD4+ T cells from blood, taken at the approximately 16-month timepoint. The sequence was collected from a human patient who received a liver transplant. Some T cells may be provided by the graft donor. The CDR3 region has the DNA TGTGCCAGCAGCGTCACGGGGACAACATATAGCAATCAGCCCCAGCATTTT. Protein product: CASSVTGTTYSNQPQHF.